The T cell receptor beta chain under discussion was sequenced for a study of T cells in Graves' hyperthyroidism and ophthalmopathy (dated by TCRdb to between 2018 and 2021). Turning to the overall study: Peripheral blood samples were taken at the time of initial diagnosis, prior to any treatment. To identify distinguishing TCR V-J signatures, a discovery cohort of around 100 patients was used, comprising some 45 with Graves' ophthalmopathy and around 57 with stable Graves' hyperthyroidism. After sampling, hyperthyroidism patients received methimazole starting at 30 mg daily, and ophthalmopathy patients received high-dose intravenous methylprednisolone. Whether ophthalmopathy could be predicted prospectively was tested in an independent validation cohort made up of under 20 hyperthyroidism patients plus 17 patients who later progressed to ophthalmopathy. In addition, the study compared T-cell repertoires in thyroid tissue and in blood from five to seven Graves' hyperthyroidism patients. According to the paper, TCR Vbeta CDR3 sequencing was carried out on 135 peripheral blood samples, which came from 40 to 45 ophthalmopathy, 75 to 80 hyperthyroidism and approximately 17 progressor patients. The 75 to 100 discovery patients were randomly split 7:3 into training and test sets. Study-wide findings and limitations: In validation, the model predicted progression to ophthalmopathy with around 71% sensitivity and 72% to 85% specificity, a median of about 6 months before onset. Sample size was not statistically predetermined, and investigators were not blinded to group allocation. Ophthalmopathy was separated from stable hyperthyroidism by a 13 V-J signature model, with just over 85% sensitivity and approximately 84% specificity obtained in cross-validation and 80%/75% obtained in testing. Most expanded thyroid clonotypes (frequency above 0.001) were also detected in blood, suggesting blood repertoires may reflect thyroid immune responses.

The TCR beta CDR3 regions were amplified from RNA transcripts. The TCR CDR3 was subjected to a first round of RT-PCR using the HTBI primer set and the Qiagen OneStep RT-PCR kit. The libraries were constructed in a second round of multiplex PCR and then size-selected and purified. Libraries were sequenced paired-end with 100 bp reads on an Illumina HiSeq2000. The paper's processing steps were these. SOAPnuke was used to process the raw data, with reads discarded if the reads contained adapters or uncalled bases, had a mean Phred below 15, or lacked an exact constant-primer or identifier match. High-quality paired reads were merged with COPE v1.2.5, and unique nucleotide sequences were defined as clonotypes. MiTCR v1.1 was used to align clonotypes to the IMGT TRBV, TRBD and TRBJ reference segments. Analysis was restricted to V-J combinations with a frequency above 0.0001, which covered roughly 99% of repertoires. A TCS score was defined as the ratio between F50 (clonal expansion) and ExV (chaos), using BLOSUM62-based TCRdist between CDR3 peptides within each V-J. Welch's t-statistics and random forest reduced around 510 V-J features to some 14, which were used in a naive Bayes classifier (R e1071). The public sequencing data were trimmed at Q25 with fastp and processed into clonotypes with MiXCR by TCRdb, which kept only in-frame beta chains. For every CDR3 protein sequence, its rows merge into one entry that carries the most common genes and DNA. It is TCRdb's table, rather than the study itself, that gives the V and J calls and clone size. The sample table records approximately 430,000 distinct CDR3 sequences; about a sixth of these occur just once. Approximately 8% of the sample goes to the ten largest clones.

As encoded in the germline V gene, CDR1 is MGHRA while CDR2 is YSYEKL. Cut back by 0 bases and 2 bases, the V and J ends lie 6 bases apart. The CDR3 runs 14 amino acids, cysteine and phenylalanine included. Only the CDR3 portion is preserved as DNA: 42 bases, with reading frame beginning at the first base. Details on this clonotype: Its binding antigen is unknown. Base qualities were left out, and no much larger clone turns up one base away.

Graves' hyperthyroidism was defined as stable when no progression to ophthalmopathy occurred over 18 months of follow-up. Hyperthyroidism patients were aged 18 to 65 years and newly diagnosed, with disease duration of less than 2 months. The study excluded patients with uncontrolled infections, other autoimmune diseases, pregnancy or lactation. Clinical symptoms, serum thyroxine and TRAb, thyroid ultrasound, and orbital computed tomography formed the basis for the diagnoses. PBMCs were isolated from around 10 ml of fresh peripheral blood by Ficoll-Paque density gradient centrifugation. Trizol reagent was used to extract total RNA, and RNA quality was then checked on an Agilent 2100 Bioanalyzer.

The chain joins TRBV4-1 to TRBJ2-3; the D gene assignment is ambiguous. The sequencing input was blood. The receptor's source is a woman younger than 35 with Graves' hyperthyroidism. For the CDR3, the sequence is CASSQEGLTDTQYF. The nucleotide sequence reads as follows: TGCGCCAGCAGCCAAGAAGGCCTCACAGATACGCAGTATTTT.